These 8 T cell receptor beta chains came from one sample sequenced in a study of human T cells and chemical hapten exposure. Indicated time point: pre-sensitization, week 0. Treatment of the sample: therapeutic diphenylcyclopropenone sensitization with weekly scalp DPC. MiXCR was run by TCRdb on the RACE reads, yielding one entry per CDR3 protein. Of 90,000 or so distinct CDR3 sequences listed, approximately 9% are singletons. Source: whole blood, taken in connection with sensitization to the hapten diphenylcyclopropenone (DPC). The receptors were gathered from a middle-aged man with alopecia areata. Some clones in this sample may be carry-over from other donors' samples.

This clonotype came up a few times. The chain is built from TRBV6-2 or TRBV6-3 and TRBJ2-1, with TRBD2 as a possible D gene (5 bases). Germline lookup yields CDR1 MNHEY and CDR2 SVGEGT. Between the trimmed V and J ends, which lost 8 bases and 9 bases, there was a span of 11 bases. This CDR3 region has 11 residues. Here the CDR3 DNA reads TGTGCCAGCTGGGAGTTGGGTGAGCAGTTCTTC. Translation: CASWELGEQFF.

This clonotype was counted at least ten times. The V gene is TRBV20-1, the J gene TRBJ2-3, with TRBD2 as a possible D gene (8 bases). The germline gives CDR1 DFQATT, CDR2 SNEGSKA (reference sequence). The CDR3 consists of 14 residues. The CDR3 nucleotides read TGCAGCATCAGGGGGACTAGTGGCACAGATACGCAGTATTTT. It codes for CSIRGTSGTDTQYF.

This clonotype has ten or more counts. The gene calls are TRBV9 and TRBJ1-6, with 7 bases identical to TRBD1. This CDR3 contains 17 residues. Trimming cost V 0 bases and J 6 bases; bases outside gene matches: 9. Looked up from germline, CDR1 is SGDLS and CDR2 is YYNGEE. The CDR3 DNA reads TGTGCCAGCAGCGTAGCCCGACAGGGCAGACGTAATTCACCCCTCCACTTT. Translated: CASSVARQGRRNSPLHF.

Remarks on this clonotype: A much larger clone is a single base away; this may be a read error. The J gene is TRBJ1-1, the V gene TRBV6-2 or TRBV6-3; the match to TRBD1 covers 7 bases. V shed 8 bases and J 5 bases; nucleotides not matched to a gene: 8. There are 13 residues in the CDR3. Looked up from germline, CDR1 is MNHEY and CDR2 is SVGEGT. Here the CDR3 DNA reads TGTGCCAGCGGGCAAAGGGGGCGGACTGAAGCTTTCTTT. It translates to CASGQRGRTEAFF.

The chain carries TRBV5-4 and TRBJ2-3, with 13 bases lining up with TRBD2. Germline-derived CDR1 and CDR2 are SGHNT and YYREEE (reference sequence). V gave up 4 bases and J gave up 0 bases; unmatched junction bases: 2. The CDR3 consists of 16 residues. The CDR3 here is CASSGGLAGSTDTQYF. The CDR3, as DNA: TGTGCCAGCAGCGGGGGACTAGCGGGAAGCACAGATACGCAGTATTTT.

This chain joins TRBV7-2 and TRBJ2-3; 7 nucleotides match TRBD2. V was clipped by 0 bases and J by 4 bases; unmatched bases: 1. This CDR3 has 14 residues. CDR1 is SGHTA and CDR2 is FQGNSA in the germline V gene. The CDR3 DNA sequence: TGTGCCAGCAGCTTAGCCGGGAGGCCAGATACGCAGTATTTT. This sequence encodes CASSLAGRPDTQYF.

This sequence joins TRBV3-1 and TRBJ2-1; 7 positions agree with TRBD1. The junction had 10 bases not matched to a gene; V was cut back by 3 bases and J by 8 bases. The CDR3 has 15 amino acids. CDR1 and CDR2 from the germline V gene are LGHDT and YNNKEL (reference sequence). The CDR3: CASSQTGSAIHEQFF. CDR3 DNA: TGTGCCAGCAGCCAGACAGGGAGTGCAATCCATGAGCAGTTCTTC.

This clonotype has a count of ten or more. The chain joins TRBV2 to TRBJ1-6; no reliable D call. This CDR3 has 15 residues. V shed 2 bases and J shed 3 bases, with 8 bases lying between them. Per the germline V gene, CDR1 is SNHLY and CDR2 is FYNNEI. The CDR3 loop reads CASSEKGSYNSPLHF. The CDR3 coding sequence is TGTGCCAGCAGTGAAAAAGGCAGCTATAATTCACCCCTCCACTTT. The variable domain in full, completed from reference TRBV2 and TRBJ1-6, reads EPEVTQTPSHQVTQMGQEVILRCVPISNHLYFYWYRQILGQKVEFLVSFYNNEISEKSEIFDDQFSVERPDGSNFTLKIRSTKLEDSAMYFCASSEKGSYNSPLHFGNGTRLTVT.